The 31 T cell receptor beta chains given below trace back to one sample, sequenced in a study of blood T cell repertoires in COVID-19. Measured with immunoSEQ multiplex PCR; TCRdb has only the in-frame clones, and not every one. The sample records about 55,000 clones, 75% to 90% being singletons. Sequenced material: peripheral blood. The receptors were sampled from a man older than 75 with acute or convalescent COVID-19.

The gene calls are TRBV3-1 (or the pseudogene TRBV3-2) and TRBJ2-3; 8 bases are shared with TRBD2. Germline CDR1 is LGHDT and CDR2 is YNNKEL (reference sequence). V dropped 4 bases and J dropped 5; count of bases not matched to a gene: 5. The CDR3 is 14 amino acids. In nucleotides, the CDR3 is TGTGCCAGCAGCCCCCGGACTAGCCTAGATACGCAGTATTTT. This gives the protein CASSPRTSLDTQYF.

The chain employs TRBV18 and TRBJ2-1; TRBD1 aligns across 7 bases. Germline lookup yields CDR1 KGHSH and CDR2 LQKENI. After removal of 5 bases from V and 1 base from J, the junction contained 14 bases not matched to a gene. The CDR3 totals 18 residues. The CDR3 DNA reads as TGTGCCAGCTCAATACCGGGACAGAGGATTAAATCCTACAATGAGCAGTTCTTC. This gives the protein CASSIPGQRIKSYNEQFF.

This rearrangement joins TRBV14 to TRBJ1-1; D remains ambiguous. Germline CDR1 is SGHDN and CDR2 is FVKESK. Trimming pared 3 bases from V and 7 bases from J, leaving 6 bases between. This CDR3 has 11 amino acids. The CDR3 spells CASSQKLEAFF. The CDR3 region has the DNA TGTGCCAGCAGCCAGAAACTTGAAGCTTTCTTT.

The CDR3 DNA reads as TGTGCCAGCAGTCTGGGGACAGGAAACTATGGCTACACCTTC. Amino acids: CASSLGTGNYGYTF. This chain uses TRBV6-5 with TRBJ1-2, with 8 bases that match TRBD1. With V trimmed by 5 bases and J by 2 bases, 4 bases remained unmatched. CDR3 length equals 14 residues. Germline values: CDR1 MNHEY, CDR2 SVGAGI.

This sequence joins TRBV6-5 and TRBJ1-1; 7 bases map to TRBD1. The V gene end was trimmed by 0 bases and the J gene end by 2 bases; junction bases not matched to a gene: 3. Germline V gene lookup returns CDR1 MNHEY and CDR2 SVGAGI. The CDR3 is 15 amino acids. CDR3 region: CASSYSRQGNTEAFF. CDR3 coding DNA: TGTGCCAGCAGTTACTCGAGACAGGGTAACACTGAAGCTTTCTTT.

The V gene is TRBV25-1, the J gene TRBJ1-3, with D possibly matching TRBD1 (6 bases). CDR3 length: 15 residues. Trimming removed 3 bases at V and 2 bases at J, with 11 bases between. CDR1 is MGHDK, CDR2 SYGVNS, per germline. Written as DNA, the CDR3 is TGTGCCAGCAGTGACCGACAGGCCCCTGGAAACACCATATATTTT. It translates to CASSDRQAPGNTIYF.

This chain joins TRBV5-5 and TRBJ2-3; 7 bases map to TRBD1. V shed 0 bases, J shed 0 bases, and the junction held 4 bases outside the gene matches. Germline assignment: CDR1 SGHKS and CDR2 YYEKEE (reference sequence). The CDR3 sequence is 16 residues long. In nucleotides, the CDR3 is TGTGCCAGCAGCTTGGGACAGGGACCTAGCACAGATACGCAGTATTTT. The encoded protein is CASSLGQGPSTDTQYF.

The V and J genes are TRBV19 and TRBJ1-1; 8 bases fit TRBD1. The CDR3 is 15 residues long. Unmatched junction bases numbered 5, after V lost 5 bases and J lost 0 bases. The germline gives CDR1 LNHDA, CDR2 SQIVND (reference sequence). The CDR3 loop is CASSPGQGMNTEAFF. In DNA, the CDR3 is TGTGCCAGTAGTCCCGGACAGGGAATGAACACTGAAGCTTTCTTT.

The chain is built from TRBV6-5 and TRBJ2-3; 8 bases align to TRBD1. V lost 6 bases, J lost 2 bases, and 1 base stayed unmatched. The CDR3 is 13 residues long. Germline CDR1 is MNHEY and CDR2 is SVGAGI. CDR3: CASRDRVTDTQYF. CDR3 in DNA: TGTGCCAGCAGGGACAGGGTCACAGATACGCAGTATTTT.

This sequence joins TRBV18 and TRBJ2-1; D possibly corresponds to TRBD2 (6 bases). The CDR3 sequence is 16 residues long. Germline V CDR1 and CDR2: KGHSH, LQKENI. V shed 2 bases and J shed 8 bases, with 19 bases lying between them. The CDR3, as DNA: TGTGCCAGCTCACCAAGGGGCGGGGCCCCCCGGGATGAGCAGTTCTTC. Translating it yields CASSPRGGAPRDEQFF.

The chain is built from TRBV27 and TRBJ2-3; D perhaps matches TRBD1 (6 bases). The ends were cut back, 5 bases at V and 1 base at J, with 10 bases in the middle. CDR1 and CDR2 (germline): MNHEY, SMNVEV (reference sequence). This CDR3 has 14 residues. CDR3 DNA: TGTGCCAGCAGTACAGGGACCGGCACAGATACGCAGTATTTT. Residues: CASSTGTGTDTQYF.

The gene calls are TRBV5-1 and TRBJ2-2; 12 positions agree with TRBD2. Germline CDR1 reads SGHRS; CDR2 reads YFSETQ. V lost 5 bases, J lost 2 bases, and 4 bases stayed unmatched. The CDR3 spans 16 residues. In nucleotides, the CDR3 is TGCGCCAGCAGTTGGACTAGCGGGGCTAACACCGGGGAGCTGTTTTTT. Its translation is CASSWTSGANTGELFF.

The CDR3: CASTTGDPNQPQHF. DNA for the CDR3: TGTGCCAGCACTACAGGGGACCCAAATCAGCCCCAGCATTTT. This chain connects TRBV2 to TRBJ1-5, with TRBD1 identical over 7 bases. V lost 7 bases, J lost 4 bases, and 7 bases stayed unmatched. This CDR3 comprises 14 residues. Germline V gene lookup returns CDR1 SNHLY and CDR2 FYNNEI.

This clone has a handful of counts. The J gene is TRBJ1-1, the V gene TRBV30; TRBD1 might be the D (6 bases). V was shortened by 3 bases and J by 1 base, with 12 bases between the two germline ends. The CDR3 runs to 14 residues. Germline CDR1 is GTSNPN and CDR2 is SVGIG (reference sequence). The DNA for the CDR3 is TGTGCCTGGAGAATCTCGGACAGGAACACTGAAGCTTTCTTT. This encodes CAWRISDRNTEAFF.

This chain joins TRBV3-1 (or the pseudogene TRBV3-2) and TRBJ2-3; TRBD2 matches 7 bases. Germline V gene data show CDR1 as LGHDT and CDR2 as YNNKEL (reference sequence). The length of the CDR3 is 15 residues. V shed 1 base and J 3 bases; nucleotides not matched to a gene: 4. CDR3 DNA: TGTGCCAGCAGCCAAGGGGCGGGGGAAACAGATACGCAGTATTTT. Its translation is CASSQGAGETDTQYF.

This chain joins TRBV5-1 and TRBJ2-5; 10 bases match TRBD2. Losses at the gene ends were 3 bases for V and 5 bases for J; bases not matched to a gene: 4. CDR1 is SGHRS, CDR2 YFSETQ, per germline. The CDR3 is 14 residues long. The CDR3 loop is CASSWASGGETQYF. The CDR3 region has the DNA TGCGCCAGCAGCTGGGCTAGCGGGGGTGAGACCCAGTACTTC.

The chain joins TRBV5-1 to TRBJ2-3; 7 nucleotides match TRBD2. Germline CDR1 is SGHRS and CDR2 is YFSETQ. The CDR3 covers 13 residues. After removal of 4 bases from V and 6 bases from J, the junction contained 5 bases not matched to a gene. The CDR3 DNA sequence: TGCGCCAGCAGCCAAAGACTAGCTGATACGCAGTATTTT. It codes for CASSQRLADTQYF.

The V call is TRBV27, the J call TRBJ2-2, with 11 bases aligning to TRBD1. Germline CDR1 MNHEY, CDR2 SMNVEV (reference sequence). The CDR3 is 14 residues long. The V gene end was trimmed by 8 bases and the J gene end by 6 bases; junction bases not matched to a gene: 5. The DNA for the CDR3 is TGTGCCAGCCAGGACAGGGGGCGATCCGGGGAGCTGTTTTTT. It yields the protein CASQDRGRSGELFF.

The CDR3 nucleotides are TGTGCCAGCAGCGTAGTAGTTTCAGATACGCAGTATTTT. Its protein is CASSVVVSDTQYF. The gene calls are TRBV9 and TRBJ2-3; D uncertain. Germline V gives CDR1 SGDLS, CDR2 YYNGEE. The CDR3 runs 13 residues. The germline V and J ends were trimmed by 0 bases and 4 bases, with 6 bases remaining between them.

The chain is built from TRBV12-2 and TRBJ1-1. TRBV12-2 is given as a pseudogene. This CDR3 has 17 amino acids. This CDR3 is CARTFITGGELNTEAFF. CDR3 bases: TGTGCTCGTACGTTTATAACTGGGGGGGAGTTGAACACTGAAGCTTTCTTT.

This rearrangement joins TRBV2 to TRBJ2-3, with 9 bases matching TRBD1. CDR3 size: 15 residues. In germline, CDR1 is SNHLY, CDR2 FYNNEI. V lost 2 bases, J lost 4 bases, and 4 bases stayed unmatched. Written as DNA, the CDR3 is TGTGCCAGCAGTGAAAACAGGGGGCTCGCAGATACGCAGTATTTT. This sequence encodes CASSENRGLADTQYF.

The rearrangement uses TRBV4-3 and TRBJ2-3; D is perhaps TRBD2 (6 bases). CDR1 is LGHNA, CDR2 YSLEER, per germline. V was shortened by 3 bases and J by 3 bases, with 22 bases between the two germline ends. This CDR3 has 18 residues. In DNA form, the CDR3 reads TGCGCCAGCAGCCAGGGGGTGGCTAGCGTTTTTTCAACAGATACGCAGTATTTT. Residues: CASSQGVASVFSTDTQYF.

The CDR3: CASSHDTGQRSYCSNQPQHF. The CDR3 DNA reads as TGCGCCAGCAGCCACGATACGGGACAGCGGAGTTATTGTAGCAATCAGCCCCAGCATTTT. The chain joins TRBV4-1 to TRBJ1-5; 7 nucleotides agree with TRBD1. J lost 0 bases, V lost 3 bases, and 17 bases had no gene match. The CDR3 length is 20 residues. Germline loops: CDR1 MGHRA, CDR2 YSYEKL.

This rearrangement joins TRBV5-6 to TRBJ1-6; 7 bases agree with TRBD1. The CDR3 contains 16 residues. From germline, CDR1 is SGHDT and CDR2 YYEEEE. With V trimmed by 4 bases and J by 2 bases, 6 bases remained unmatched. Written as DNA, the CDR3 is TGTGCCAGCAGCATACAGGGGCCTACCTATAATTCACCCCTCCACTTT. Its translation: CASSIQGPTYNSPLHF.

This rearrangement joins TRBV6-6 to TRBJ1-5, with a weak D call TRBD1 (6 bases). V was cut by 6 bases and J by 0 bases, with 12 bases left in between. Per germline, CDR1 MNHNY and CDR2 SVGAGI (reference sequence). This CDR3 comprises 15 residues. In nucleotides, the CDR3 is TGTGCCAGCAGAAACCGGGACAATAGCAATCAGCCCCAGCATTTT. Translating it yields CASRNRDNSNQPQHF.

J is TRBJ1-2 and V is TRBV19; possible D gene TRBD1, 6 bases. Germline loops: CDR1 LNHDA, CDR2 SQIVND (reference sequence). The CDR3 has 13 amino acids. Between the trimmed V and J ends, which lost 9 bases and 7 bases, there was a span of 18 bases. The CDR3 coding sequence is TGTGCCAGCACGTCCCAGGGGAATGCTGGCTACACCTTC. Translation gives CASTSQGNAGYTF. The variable domain in full, with the rest retrieved from reference TRBV19 and TRBJ1-2, is DGGITQSPKYLFRKEGQNVTLSCEQNLNHDAMYWYRQDPGQGLRLIYYSQIVNDFQKGDIAEGYSVSREKKESFPLTVTSAQKNPTAFYLCASTSQGNAGYTFGSGTRLTVV.

This chain connects TRBV5-5 to TRBJ1-2, with D unclear. Deletions cut 3 bases from V and 2 bases from J, with 11 bases between. Germline V gives CDR1 SGHKS, CDR2 YYEKEE (reference sequence). This CDR3 region has 14 residues. The CDR3 nucleotides read TGTGCCAGCAGCTCCGGAGGCAACAACTATGGCTACACCTTC. Its protein product is CASSSGGNNYGYTF.

The V gene is TRBV6-5, the J gene TRBJ1-5, with a tentative D call TRBD1 (6 bases). CDR1 is MNHEY and CDR2 is SVGAGI in the germline V gene. The CDR3 is made up of 14 amino acids. V was cut by 6 bases and J by 7 bases, with 16 bases left in between. The CDR3 region is CASSLAGVLQPQHF. The CDR3 coding sequence is TGTGCCAGCAGCCTTGCAGGGGTTTTGCAGCCCCAGCATTTT.

V is TRBV6-6 and J is TRBJ2-4; no clear D gene. The ends were cut back, 3 bases at V and 0 bases at J, with 3 bases in the middle. This CDR3 has 13 residues. Germline loops: CDR1 MNHNY, CDR2 SVGAGI (reference sequence). In nucleotides, the CDR3 is TGTGCCAGCAGTTATCTAGCCAAAAACATTCAGTACTTC. This encodes CASSYLAKNIQYF.

The chain carries TRBV4-3 and TRBJ1-3, with 10 nucleotides matching TRBD1. This CDR3 has 16 amino acids. Trimming took 3 bases from V and 4 from J; bases not matched to a gene: 6. Germline V lookup: CDR1 LGHNA, CDR2 YSLEER. For the CDR3, the DNA is TGCGCCAGCAGCCAGGGACAGGGGCCAGCCGGAAACACCATATATTTT. Amino acid sequence: CASSQGQGPAGNTIYF.

This chain links TRBV10-1 with TRBJ2-2, with 9 bases fitting TRBD2. Looked up from germline, CDR1 is WNHNN and CDR2 is SYGVQD (reference sequence). The CDR3 loop spans 14 amino acids. Unmatched junction bases numbered 9, after V lost 9 bases and J lost 7 bases. This CDR3 reads CASKAGGPHGELFF. CDR3 in DNA: TGCGCCAGTAAAGCGGGGGGCCCCCACGGGGAGCTGTTTTTT.